This section outlines one T cell receptor (beta chain) sequence together with its context. What it binds is unknown. The sample's treatment: around 19 received Ad26.COV2.S at low or high dose, single or two shots; roughly 5 received placebo; per-sample allocation not given. Collection of the samples took place on day 63 after the first injection of vaccine or placebo. Assay used: immunoSEQ multiplex PCR; TCRdb lists only in-frame clones, some missing. The sample has some 340,000 clones, around four fifths seen once; the top ten hold 2.1%. This sample is drawn from a study of Ad26.COV2.S vaccination and SARS-CoV-2 variants. Background on the study: Intramuscular Ad26.COV2.S at 5x10^10 or 1x10^11 viral particles. Study-wide results and limits: Responses of spike-specific T cells (both CD8+ and CD4+) reportedly showed substantial breadth after vaccination. Individuals receiving vaccine had higher spike-specific TCR breadth than placebo recipients did.

The germline V gene has CDR1 MNHEY and CDR2 SMNVEV (reference sequence). This CDR3 comprises 15 residues. V lost 5 bases, J lost 4 bases, and 6 bases stayed unmatched. Sequences were derived from peripheral blood, sampled in a trial of Ad26.COV2.S vaccine versus placebo. The rearrangement uses TRBV27 and TRBJ2-1; 9 nucleotides agree with TRBD2. The TCR originated in a person aged 18-65 years who received the Ad26.COV2.S COVID-19 vaccine or a placebo. CDR3 loop: CASSTRGGAYNEQFF. The CDR3 DNA follows: TGTGCCAGCAGTACACGCGGGGGGGCATACAATGAGCAGTTCTTC.